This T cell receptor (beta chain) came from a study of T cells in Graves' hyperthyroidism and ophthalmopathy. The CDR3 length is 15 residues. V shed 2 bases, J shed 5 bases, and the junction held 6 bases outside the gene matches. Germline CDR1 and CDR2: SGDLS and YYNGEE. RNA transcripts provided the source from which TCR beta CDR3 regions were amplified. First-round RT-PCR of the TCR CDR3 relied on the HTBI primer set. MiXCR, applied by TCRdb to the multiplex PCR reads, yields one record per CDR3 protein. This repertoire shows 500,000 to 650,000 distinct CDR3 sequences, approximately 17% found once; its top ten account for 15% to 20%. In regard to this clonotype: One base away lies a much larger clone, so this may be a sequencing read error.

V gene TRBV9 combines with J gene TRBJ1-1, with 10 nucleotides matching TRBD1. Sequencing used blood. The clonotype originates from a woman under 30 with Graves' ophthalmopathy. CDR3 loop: CASSVRTGGRTEAFF. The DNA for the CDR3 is TGTGCCAGCAGCGTGCGGACAGGGGGTAGGACTGAAGCTTTCTTT.